In its sample, the clone carrying this T cell receptor (beta chain) was seen a few times. Preparation of the TCRbeta library used unique molecular identifiers. TCRdb re-derived calls from the PCR reads in MiXCR, one entry per CDR3 protein. The table records about 400,000 distinct CDR3 sequences, 13% of them present only once. These data originate in a study of T-cell reconstitution after alpha-beta-depleted transplantation in children. Germline V lookup: CDR1 MNHEY, CDR2 SMNVEV (reference sequence). The CDR3 loop spans 14 amino acids. Trimming pared 3 bases from V and 0 bases from J, leaving 7 bases between.

This receptor was taken from a human donor who donated a stem cell graft to a child with Fanconi anemia. The input for sequencing was PBMCs, taken from the stem cell graft. The chain couples TRBV27 to TRBJ2-3; D unresolved. CDR3 sequence: CASSFNPSTDTQYF. The CDR3 DNA reads as TGTGCCAGCAGTTTTAACCCTAGCACAGATACGCAGTATTTT.